This TCR beta chain stems from a study of T cell responses to AZD1222 COVID-19 vaccine (dated by TCRdb to about 2021). Turning to the overall study: Because spike-specific TCR depth and breadth did not differ between the two schedules, AZD1222 recipients who got a second dose at roughly 4 weeks were pooled with those who got a second dose at roughly 12 weeks. Trial participants were enrolled by age into subgroups of 18-55, 56-69 and 70-plus years, and about 150, 27 and 61 TCR-sequenced participants, respectively, were included in these subgroups. A total of over 230 trial participants underwent TCR sequencing, of whom roughly 210 had received two doses of AZD1222 and some 25 had received two doses of the MenACWY control vaccine.

The junction shows trimming of 0 bases on V and 4 bases on J, plus 3 bases between the germline ends. Reading from cysteine to phenylalanine, the CDR3 counts 12 amino acids. This entry keeps only the CDR3 DNA: 36 bases, framed from base 1. CDR1 LGHDT and CDR2 YNNKEL are derived from the germline V gene (reference sequence). In light of the paper, this sample's time point label describes: baseline before first vaccination. The vaccinee samples were drawn from two UK trials, COV001 and COV002, one of which was a single-blind randomized controlled phase 2/3 trial testing AZD1222 (ChAdOx1 nCoV-19) in healthy adults. For TCRbeta chain sequencing, PBMC samples were collected from trial participants at day 0 and at day 28 after the second dose. Results and caveats for the whole study, not just this receptor: After two AZD1222 doses, spike-specific TCR breadth and depth were significantly higher than at day 0 and than in MenACWY recipients. Conclusions about previously exposed vaccinees were limited because only a handful of AZD1222 recipients were SARS-CoV-2 seropositive at baseline. Most participants were white British and females outnumbered males, and the authors suggested that clonal diversity may have been underestimated. Because no day 14 peak-response samples were available, repertoires were characterized only after the peak T cell response. Epitopes outside the regions mutated in the B.1.351 and B.1.1.7 variants were reportedly recognized by nearly half of the unique spike-specific TCRs. The 56-69-year group was small, and its depth increase did not reach significance, likely because of low power. The whole spike protein was spanned by vaccine-associated CD4 TCRs, and dominant responses were seen in regions 160-218 and 743-854.

Notes on this clone: Its binding antigen is unknown. No clone much larger than this one lies a single base away; base qualities are absent.

The CDR3 regions of human TCRbeta chains were analyzed by immunosequencing. As for how the authors treated the data: Repertoire TCRs were checked for matches against a reference library of SARS-CoV-2-specific TCRs that had been generated using the MIRA antigen-specificity platform. Breadth was defined as the fraction of unique TCRs that were SARS-CoV-2-associated, and depth was defined as the fraction of total T cells that were SARS-CoV-2-associated. Using the MIRA data, each spike-specific TCR was mapped to the spike region that the TCR reacts to and placed in a CD4 or CD8 class. Log10-transformed breadth and depth values were compared by one-way ANOVA with Sidak's multiple comparisons tests. What TCRdb holds here is the immuneACCESS table cut down to in-frame rearrangements. Part of the clones is not present; checked against another copy, under half of the missing clones reflect an unresolved V gene, and the others are unexplained. Clone size and the V and J calls come from that table; the DNA yielded D and trimming. The sample table shows about 120,000 clones, and 80% to 95% are seen once. The ten top clones hold 4.5% of the sample.

The sample in question was peripheral blood, obtained on day 0 of AZD1222 vaccination. The clonotype was recovered from an adult in good health. The chain joins TRBV3-1 (or the pseudogene TRBV3-2) to TRBJ2-5, with no reliable assignment of the D segment. The CDR3 reads as follows: CASSQEGETQYF. The nucleotides read TGTGCCAGCAGCCAAGAAGGAGAGACCCAGTACTTC.